The 3 T cell receptor beta chains reported below all come from one sample, sequenced in a study of human T cells and chemical hapten exposure. Time point given: patch test 1, 2 weeks after DPC sensitization. This sample's treatment: therapeutic diphenylcyclopropenone sensitization with weekly scalp DPC. TCRdb re-derived calls from the RACE reads in MiXCR, one entry per CDR3 protein. The sample lists 150,000 to 200,000 distinct CDR3 sequences, about 14% occurring once. The material was whole blood, obtained in connection with sensitization to the hapten diphenylcyclopropenone (DPC). Receptor source: a woman in her twenties or thirties with alopecia areata. Some clones in this sample may be carry-over from other donors' samples.

This clonotype was seen more than once but under ten times. This chain links TRBV7-6 with TRBJ2-7; the match to TRBD1 covers 8 bases. The germline gives CDR1 SGHVS, CDR2 FNYEAQ. The V gene end was trimmed by 6 bases and the J gene end by 5 bases; junction bases not matched to a gene: 9. This CDR3 has 14 residues. CDR3 nucleotides: TGTGCCAGCAGTCAGGGGGCGACTAAGGACGAGCAGTACTTC. Translation gives CASSQGATKDEQYF.

This clonotype was seen a handful of times. As DNA, the CDR3 is TGCAGTGCTAGAGATCCCCTAGCGGGGGGGTACGAGCAGTACTTC. Encoded protein: CSARDPLAGGYEQYF. The chain has TRBV20-1 and TRBJ2-7; TRBD2 agrees at 12 bases. Germline assignment: CDR1 DFQATT and CDR2 SNEGSKA (reference sequence). This CDR3 has 15 residues. Losses at the gene ends were 0 bases for V and 4 bases for J; bases not matched to a gene: 4.

The chain combines TRBV19 with TRBJ2-3; D call uncertain. Trimming took off 8 bases at V and 4 bases at J, with 22 bases between the two ends. Germline V gives CDR1 LNHDA, CDR2 SQIVND (reference sequence). This CDR3 comprises 16 residues. The CDR3 DNA sequence: TGTGCCAGTTCAATTCGTGTTGGGAACCCTTCAGATACGCAGTATTTT. Translating it yields CASSIRVGNPSDTQYF.